This entry features one T cell receptor beta chain sequence. This sample was taken from a study of blood T cell repertoires in COVID-19. Study-wide background: Samples came from the United States, Italy and Spain, spanning acute and convalescent COVID-19. PBMCs, B-cell-depleted T cells, or T cells provided the cDNA or gDNA that made up the material.

Source study methods: Counts of nucleated cells, estimated from reference gene primer amplification, were obtained. Using immunoSEQ multiplex PCR, the repertoire was profiled, and TCRdb retains in-frame clones only, with some absent. That table gives V, J and clone size, and the DNA gave D and trimming. The sample contains about 150,000 clones, roughly four fifths of which appear only once. Specimen: peripheral blood. This TCR was sampled from a man between 65 and 85 years old who had recovered from COVID-19.

In DNA form, the CDR3 reads TGTGCCAGCAACTACCGGATCGAACCCTCGAACACTGAAGCTTTCTTT. This sequence encodes CASNYRIEPSNTEAFF. The chain carries TRBV2 and TRBJ1-1, with D unclear. The CDR3 is 16 residues long. Trimming removed 7 bases from V and 1 base from J, with 19 bases in between. Germline V gives CDR1 SNHLY, CDR2 FYNNEI.